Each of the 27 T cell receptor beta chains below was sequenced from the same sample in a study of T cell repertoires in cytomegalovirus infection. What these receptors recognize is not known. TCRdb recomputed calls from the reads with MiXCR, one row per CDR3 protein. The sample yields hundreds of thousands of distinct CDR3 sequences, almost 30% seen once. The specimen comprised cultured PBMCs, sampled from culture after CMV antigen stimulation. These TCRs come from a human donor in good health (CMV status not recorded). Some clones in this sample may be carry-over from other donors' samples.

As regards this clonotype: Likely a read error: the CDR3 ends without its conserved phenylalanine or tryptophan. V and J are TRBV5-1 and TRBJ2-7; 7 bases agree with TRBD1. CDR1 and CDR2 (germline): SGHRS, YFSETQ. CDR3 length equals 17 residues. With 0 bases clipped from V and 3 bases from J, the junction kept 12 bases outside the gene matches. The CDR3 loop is CASSLGPRQGPGYEQYI. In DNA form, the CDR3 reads TGCGCCAGCAGCTTGGGGCCTCGACAGGGACCTGGCTACGAGCAGTACATC.

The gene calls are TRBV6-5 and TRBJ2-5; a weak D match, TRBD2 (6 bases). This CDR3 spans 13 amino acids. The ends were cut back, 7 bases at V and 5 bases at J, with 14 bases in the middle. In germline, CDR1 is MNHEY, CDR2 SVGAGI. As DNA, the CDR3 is TGTGCCAGCACCCTGGAGGGAAGGGAGACCCAGTACTTC. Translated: CASTLEGRETQYF.

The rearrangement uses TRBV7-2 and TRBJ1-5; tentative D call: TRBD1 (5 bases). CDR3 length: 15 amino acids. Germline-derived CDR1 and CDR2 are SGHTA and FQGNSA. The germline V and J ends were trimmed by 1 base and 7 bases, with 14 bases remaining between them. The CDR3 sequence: CASSLVIGVDQPQHF. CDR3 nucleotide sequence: TGTGCCAGCAGCTTAGTTATAGGGGTGGACCAGCCCCAGCATTTT.

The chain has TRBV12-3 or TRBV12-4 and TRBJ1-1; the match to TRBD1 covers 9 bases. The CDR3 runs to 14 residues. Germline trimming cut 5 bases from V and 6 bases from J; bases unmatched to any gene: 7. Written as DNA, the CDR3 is TGTGCCAGCAGTGGGACAGGGAAGGTCGCTGAAGCTTTCTTT. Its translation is CASSGTGKVAEAFF.

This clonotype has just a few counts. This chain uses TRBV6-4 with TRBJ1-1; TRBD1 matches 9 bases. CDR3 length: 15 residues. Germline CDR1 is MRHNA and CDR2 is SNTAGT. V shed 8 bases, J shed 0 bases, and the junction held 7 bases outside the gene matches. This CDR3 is CASRQQGAMNTEAFF. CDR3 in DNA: TGTGCCAGCCGCCAACAGGGGGCAATGAACACTGAAGCTTTCTTT.

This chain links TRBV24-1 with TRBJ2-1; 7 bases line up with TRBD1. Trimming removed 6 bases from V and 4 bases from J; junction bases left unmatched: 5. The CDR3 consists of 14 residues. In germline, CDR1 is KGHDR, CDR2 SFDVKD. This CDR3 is CATSSGQAYNEQFF. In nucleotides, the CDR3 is TGTGCCACCAGTTCAGGACAGGCATACAATGAGCAGTTCTTC.

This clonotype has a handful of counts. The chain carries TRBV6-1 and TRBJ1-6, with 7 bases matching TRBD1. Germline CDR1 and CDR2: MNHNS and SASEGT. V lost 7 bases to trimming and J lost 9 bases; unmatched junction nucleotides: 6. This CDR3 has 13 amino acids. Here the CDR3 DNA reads TGTGCCAGCAAGACAGGGTTAATTTCACCCCTCCACTTT. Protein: CASKTGLISPLHF.

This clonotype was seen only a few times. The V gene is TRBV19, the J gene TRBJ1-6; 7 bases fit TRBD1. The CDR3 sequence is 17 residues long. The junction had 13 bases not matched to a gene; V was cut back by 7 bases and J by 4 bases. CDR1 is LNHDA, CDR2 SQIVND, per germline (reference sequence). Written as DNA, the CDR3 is TGTGCCAGTACCATACCTCAGGGGGAAGTTTATAATTCACCCCTCCACTTT. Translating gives CASTIPQGEVYNSPLHF.

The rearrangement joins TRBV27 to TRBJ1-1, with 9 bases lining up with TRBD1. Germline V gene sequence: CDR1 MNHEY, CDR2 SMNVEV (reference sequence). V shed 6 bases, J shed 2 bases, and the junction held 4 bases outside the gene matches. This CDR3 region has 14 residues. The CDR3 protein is CASRYRGPNTEAFF. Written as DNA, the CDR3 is TGTGCCAGCAGGTACAGGGGGCCAAACACTGAAGCTTTCTTT.

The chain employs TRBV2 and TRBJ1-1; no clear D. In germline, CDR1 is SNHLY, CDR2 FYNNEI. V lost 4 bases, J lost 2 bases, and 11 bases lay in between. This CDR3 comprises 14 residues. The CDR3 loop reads CASSVLSTNTEAFF. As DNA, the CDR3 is TGTGCCAGCAGTGTCCTCTCGACCAACACTGAAGCTTTCTTT.

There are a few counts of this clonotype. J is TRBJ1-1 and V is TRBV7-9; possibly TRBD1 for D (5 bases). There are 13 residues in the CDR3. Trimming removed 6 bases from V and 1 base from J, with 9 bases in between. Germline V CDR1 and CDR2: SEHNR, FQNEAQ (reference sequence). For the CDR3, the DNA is TGTGCCAGCAGTCAGACAGCGAACACTGAAGCTTTCTTT. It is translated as CASSQTANTEAFF.

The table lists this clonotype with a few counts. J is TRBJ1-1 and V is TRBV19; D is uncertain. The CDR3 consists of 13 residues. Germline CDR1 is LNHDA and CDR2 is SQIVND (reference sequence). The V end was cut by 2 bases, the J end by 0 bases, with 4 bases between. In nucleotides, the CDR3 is TGTGCCAGTAGTATAAAGGTGAACACTGAAGCTTTCTTT. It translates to CASSIKVNTEAFF.

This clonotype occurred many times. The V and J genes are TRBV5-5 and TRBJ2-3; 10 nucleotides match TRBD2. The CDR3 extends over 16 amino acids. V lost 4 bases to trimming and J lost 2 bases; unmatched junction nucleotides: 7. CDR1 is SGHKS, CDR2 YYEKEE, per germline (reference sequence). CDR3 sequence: CASSRGTSATTDTQYF. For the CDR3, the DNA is TGTGCCAGCAGCCGAGGGACTAGCGCAACCACAGATACGCAGTATTTT.

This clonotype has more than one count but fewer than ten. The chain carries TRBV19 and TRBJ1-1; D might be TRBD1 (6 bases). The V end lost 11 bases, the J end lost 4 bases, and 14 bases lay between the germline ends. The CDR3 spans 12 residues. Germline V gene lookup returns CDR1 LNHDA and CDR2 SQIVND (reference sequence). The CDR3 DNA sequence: TGTGCCTCACAGGGAGTGGTCACTGAAGCTTTCTTT. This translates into CASQGVVTEAFF. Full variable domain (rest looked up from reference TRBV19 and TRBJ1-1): DGGITQSPKYLFRKEGQNVTLSCEQNLNHDAMYWYRQDPGQGLRLIYYSQIVNDFQKGDIAEGYSVSREKKESFPLTVTSAQKNPTAFYLCASQGVVTEAFFGQGTRLTVV.

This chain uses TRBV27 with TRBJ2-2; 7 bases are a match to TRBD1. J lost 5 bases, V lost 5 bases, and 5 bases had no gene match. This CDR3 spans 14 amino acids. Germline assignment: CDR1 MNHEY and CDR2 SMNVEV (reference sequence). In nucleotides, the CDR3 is TGTGCCAGCAGTCCCTACAGGGGTACCGGGGAGCTGTTTTTT. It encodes CASSPYRGTGELFF.

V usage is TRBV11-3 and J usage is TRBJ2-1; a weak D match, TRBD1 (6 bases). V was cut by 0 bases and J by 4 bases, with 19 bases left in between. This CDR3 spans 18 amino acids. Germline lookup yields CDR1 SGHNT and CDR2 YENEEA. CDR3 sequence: CASSLDPQGRAPYNEQFF. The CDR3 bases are TGTGCCAGCAGCTTAGACCCCCAGGGGCGGGCACCATACAATGAGCAGTTCTTC.

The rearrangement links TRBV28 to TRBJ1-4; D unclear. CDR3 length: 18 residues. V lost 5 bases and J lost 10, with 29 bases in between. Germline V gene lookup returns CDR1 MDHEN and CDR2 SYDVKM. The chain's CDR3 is CASSPSLAKTGGSGKLFF. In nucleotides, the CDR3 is TGTGCCAGCAGTCCCTCACTCGCTAAGACCGGAGGGTCTGGAAAACTGTTTTTT.

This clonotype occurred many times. CDR3 nucleotides: TGTGCCAGCAGCCTGGACTGGACTAATGAGCAGTTCTTC. Encoded protein: CASSLDWTNEQFF. The chain has TRBV7-2 and TRBJ2-1; TRBD2 is a possible D gene (5 bases). The CDR3 has 13 amino acids. CDR1 and CDR2 from the germline V gene are SGHTA and FQGNSA. Trimming took 5 bases from V and 7 from J, leaving 12 bases between them.

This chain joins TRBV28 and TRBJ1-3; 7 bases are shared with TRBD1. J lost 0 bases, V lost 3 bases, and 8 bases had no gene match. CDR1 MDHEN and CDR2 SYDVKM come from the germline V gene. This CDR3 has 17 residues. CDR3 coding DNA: TGTGCCAGCAGTTTGGACAGGAAAAGGGTCTCTGGAAACACCATATATTTT. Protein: CASSLDRKRVSGNTIYF.

The CDR3: CASSQLAGPTGELFF. CDR3 in DNA: TGTGCCAGCAGCCAACTAGCGGGCCCCACCGGGGAGCTGTTTTTT. V is TRBV11-2 and J is TRBJ2-2; 9 bases fit TRBD2. The CDR3 length is 15 residues. The germline V gene encodes CDR1 SGHAT and CDR2 FQNNGV. V lost 5 bases and J lost 4; bases outside the gene matches: 5.

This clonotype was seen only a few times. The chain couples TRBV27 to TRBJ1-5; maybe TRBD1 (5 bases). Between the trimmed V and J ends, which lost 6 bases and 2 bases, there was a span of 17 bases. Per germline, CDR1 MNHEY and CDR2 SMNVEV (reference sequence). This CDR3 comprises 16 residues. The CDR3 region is CASRAGGNRGNQPQHF. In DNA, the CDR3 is TGTGCCAGCAGGGCGGGGGGTAATAGGGGCAATCAGCCCCAGCATTTT.

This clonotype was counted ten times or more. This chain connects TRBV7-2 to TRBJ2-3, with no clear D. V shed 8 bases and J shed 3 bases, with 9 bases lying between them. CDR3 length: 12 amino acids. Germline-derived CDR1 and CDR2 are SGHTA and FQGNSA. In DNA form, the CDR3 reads TGTGCCAGCCGTTCCGTAACAGATACGCAGTATTTT. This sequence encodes CASRSVTDTQYF. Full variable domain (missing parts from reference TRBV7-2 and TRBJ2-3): GAGVSQSPSNKVTEKGKDVELRCDPISGHTALYWYRQSLGQGLEFLIYFQGNSAPDKSGLPSDRFSAERTGGSVSTLTIQRTQQEDSAVYLCASRSVTDTQYFGPGTRLTVL.

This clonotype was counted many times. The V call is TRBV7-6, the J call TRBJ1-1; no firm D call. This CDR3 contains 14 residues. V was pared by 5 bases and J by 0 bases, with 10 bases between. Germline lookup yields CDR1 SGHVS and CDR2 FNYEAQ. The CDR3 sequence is CASSPQILNTEAFF. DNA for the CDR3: TGTGCCAGCAGCCCCCAGATATTGAACACTGAAGCTTTCTTT.

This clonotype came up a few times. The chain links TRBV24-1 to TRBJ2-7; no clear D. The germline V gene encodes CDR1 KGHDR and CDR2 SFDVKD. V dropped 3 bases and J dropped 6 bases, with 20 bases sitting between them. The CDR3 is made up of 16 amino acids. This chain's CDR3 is CATSDSLAARRGEQYF. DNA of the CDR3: TGTGCCACCAGTGATAGTTTGGCAGCAAGAAGAGGCGAGCAGTACTTC.

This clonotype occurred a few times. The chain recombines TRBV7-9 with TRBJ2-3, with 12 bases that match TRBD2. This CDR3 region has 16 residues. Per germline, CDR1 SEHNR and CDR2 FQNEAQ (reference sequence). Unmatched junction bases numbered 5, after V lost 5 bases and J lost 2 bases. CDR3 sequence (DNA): TGTGCCAGCAGCCCCTGGACTAGCGGGGACACAGATACGCAGTATTTT. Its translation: CASSPWTSGDTDTQYF. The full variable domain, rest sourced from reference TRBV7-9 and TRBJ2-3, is DTGVSQNPRHKITKRGQNVTFRCDPISEHNRLYWYRQTLGQGPEFLTYFQNEAQLEKSRLLSDRFSAERPKGSFSTLEIQRTEQGDSAMYLCASSPWTSGDTDTQYFGPGTRLTVL.

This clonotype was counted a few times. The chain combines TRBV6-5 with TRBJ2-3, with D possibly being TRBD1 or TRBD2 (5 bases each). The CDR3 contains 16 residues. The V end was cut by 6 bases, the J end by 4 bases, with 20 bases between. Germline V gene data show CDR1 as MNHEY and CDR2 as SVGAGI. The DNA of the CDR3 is TGTGCCAGCAGCACGCCAACGGGGCGAGGGGCAGATACGCAGTATTTT. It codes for CASSTPTGRGADTQYF.

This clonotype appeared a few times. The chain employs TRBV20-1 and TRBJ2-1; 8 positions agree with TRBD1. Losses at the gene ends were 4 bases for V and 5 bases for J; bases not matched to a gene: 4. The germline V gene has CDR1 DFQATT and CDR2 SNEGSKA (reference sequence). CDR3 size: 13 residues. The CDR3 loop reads CSATHRGDNEQFF. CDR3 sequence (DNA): TGCAGTGCTACCCACAGGGGGGACAATGAGCAGTTCTTC.